Below are 6 T cell receptor beta chains sequenced from a single sample in a study of blood T cell repertoires in COVID-19. Measured with immunoSEQ multiplex PCR; TCRdb has only the in-frame clones, and not every one. The sample contains approximately 69,000 clones, roughly 85% of which appear only once. Sequencing used peripheral blood. These receptors originate from a woman aged 80 or over with acute or convalescent COVID-19.

V is TRBV7-6 and J is TRBJ2-1; D is possibly TRBD1 (6 bases). The germline CDR1 and CDR2 sequences are SGHVS and FNYEAQ. With 1 base removed from V and 4 bases from J, the gap between germline ends came to 11 bases. The CDR3 spans 15 residues. CDR3 sequence reads: CASSLGGQRYNEQFF. CDR3 coding DNA: TGTGCCAGCAGCTTAGGGGGACAACGATACAATGAGCAGTTCTTC.

V gene TRBV9 combines with J gene TRBJ2-7, with D tentatively TRBD2 (6 bases). The CDR3 is made up of 13 amino acids. CDR1 SGDLS and CDR2 YYNGEE come from the germline V gene. The V end was cut by 0 bases, the J end by 4 bases, with 8 bases between. CDR3 coding DNA: TGTGCCAGCAGCGTAGCGGCGGGATACGAGCAGTACTTC. It specifies CASSVAAGYEQYF.

This clone was picked up a small number of times. This same CDR3 is encoded by further DNA sequences in the sample. The chain is built from TRBV5-5 and TRBJ2-1, with D perhaps matching TRBD2 (6 bases). V lost 0 bases and J 6 bases, leaving 10 bases between the germline ends. This CDR3 is built from 14 residues. Germline V lookup: CDR1 SGHKS, CDR2 YYEKEE (reference sequence). The CDR3 protein is CASSLDSTSNEQFF. The CDR3 bases are TGTGCCAGCAGCTTGGACTCGACTAGCAATGAGCAGTTCTTC. The full variable domain, completed using reference TRBV5-5 and TRBJ2-1, is DAGVTQSPTHLIKTRGQQVTLRCSPISGHKSVSWYQQVLGQGPQFIFQYYEKEERGRGNFPDRFSARQFPNYSSELNVNALLLGDSALYLCASSLDSTSNEQFFGPGTRLTVL.

V gene TRBV27 combines with J gene TRBJ2-1; tentatively, D is TRBD2 (6 bases). Per the germline V gene, CDR1 is MNHEY and CDR2 is SMNVEV (reference sequence). Trimming took off 6 bases at V and 0 bases at J, with 18 bases between the two ends. The CDR3 runs to 17 residues. For the CDR3, the DNA is TGTGCCAGCAGGGGCGCGGGACGAGGAAGCTCCTACAATGAGCAGTTCTTC. This translates into CASRGAGRGSSYNEQFF.

The chain is built from TRBV6-2 or TRBV6-3 and TRBJ2-7; 8 bases match TRBD1. V shed 2 bases and J 5 bases; nucleotides not matched to a gene: 11. This CDR3 spans 16 amino acids. Germline CDR1 is MNHEY and CDR2 is SVGEGT. CDR3 DNA sequence: TGTGCCAGCAGTTACCGGCTCCGGACAGGGAGGAACGAGCAGTACTTC. Protein: CASSYRLRTGRNEQYF.

This clone appeared a single time. This chain uses TRBV7-9 with TRBJ1-1; 7 bases fit TRBD1. The germline gives CDR1 SEHNR, CDR2 FQNEAQ (reference sequence). This CDR3 comprises 14 residues. V lost 3 bases to trimming and J lost 4 bases; unmatched junction nucleotides: 5. Here the CDR3 reads CASSLGQTTTEAFF. The DNA for the CDR3 is TGTGCCAGCAGCTTGGGACAGACGACCACTGAAGCTTTCTTT.